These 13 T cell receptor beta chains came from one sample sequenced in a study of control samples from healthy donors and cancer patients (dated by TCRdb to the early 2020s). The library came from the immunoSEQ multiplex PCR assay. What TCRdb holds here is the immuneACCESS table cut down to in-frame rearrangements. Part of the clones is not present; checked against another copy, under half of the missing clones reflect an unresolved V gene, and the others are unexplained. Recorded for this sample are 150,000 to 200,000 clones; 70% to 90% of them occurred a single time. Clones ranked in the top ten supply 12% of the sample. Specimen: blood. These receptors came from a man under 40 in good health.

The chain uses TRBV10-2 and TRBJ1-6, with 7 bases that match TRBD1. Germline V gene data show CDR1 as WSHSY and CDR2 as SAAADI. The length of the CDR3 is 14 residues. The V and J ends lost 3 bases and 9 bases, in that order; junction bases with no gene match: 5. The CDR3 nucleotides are TGCGCCAGCAGTGAACAGGGGATTAGTTCACCCCTCCACTTT. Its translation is CASSEQGISSPLHF.

The CDR3 region is CASSFQGDTQYF. CDR3 bases: TGTGCCAGCAGTTTCCAGGGAGATACGCAGTATTTT. The chain has TRBV28 and TRBJ2-3, with D perhaps matching TRBD1 (5 bases). Germline CDR1 reads MDHEN; CDR2 reads SYDVKM. The CDR3 has 12 residues. The V gene lost 3 bases and the J gene lost 5 bases, with 6 bases spanning the gap.

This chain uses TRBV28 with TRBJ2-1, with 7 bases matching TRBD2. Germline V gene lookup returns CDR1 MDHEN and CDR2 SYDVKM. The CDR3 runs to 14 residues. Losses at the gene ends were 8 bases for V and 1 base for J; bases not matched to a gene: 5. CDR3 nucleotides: TGTGCCAGCCTTCCCGGGGGGTCCTACAATGAGCAGTTCTTC. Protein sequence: CASLPGGSYNEQFF. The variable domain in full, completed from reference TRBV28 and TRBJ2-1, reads DVKVTQSSRYLVKRTGEKVFLECVQDMDHENMFWYRQDPGLGLRLIYFSYDVKMKEKGDIPEGYSVSREKKERFSLILESASTNQTSMYLCASLPGGSYNEQFFGPGTRLTVL.

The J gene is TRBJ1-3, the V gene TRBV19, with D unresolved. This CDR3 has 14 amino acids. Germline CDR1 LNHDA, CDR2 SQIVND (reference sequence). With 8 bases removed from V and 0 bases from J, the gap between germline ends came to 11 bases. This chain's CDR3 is CASETVSSGNTIYF. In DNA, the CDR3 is TGTGCCAGTGAGACTGTCAGCTCTGGAAACACCATATATTTT. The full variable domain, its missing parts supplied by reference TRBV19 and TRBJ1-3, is DGGITQSPKYLFRKEGQNVTLSCEQNLNHDAMYWYRQDPGQGLRLIYYSQIVNDFQKGDIAEGYSVSREKKESFPLTVTSAQKNPTAFYLCASETVSSGNTIYFGEGSWLTVV.

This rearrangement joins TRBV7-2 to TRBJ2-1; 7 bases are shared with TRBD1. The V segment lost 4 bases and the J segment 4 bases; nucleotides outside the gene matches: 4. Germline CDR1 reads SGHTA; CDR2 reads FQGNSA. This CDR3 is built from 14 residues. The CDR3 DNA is TGTGCCAGCAGCTCTCCGGGACAGTACAATGAGCAGTTCTTC. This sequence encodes CASSSPGQYNEQFF.

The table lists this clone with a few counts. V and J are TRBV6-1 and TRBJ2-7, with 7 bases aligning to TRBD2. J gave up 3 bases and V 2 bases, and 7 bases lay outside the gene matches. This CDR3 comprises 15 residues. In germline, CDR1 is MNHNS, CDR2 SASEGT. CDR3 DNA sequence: TGTGCCAGCAGTGAACTGGGGGGGACGGGCTACGAGCAGTACTTC. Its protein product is CASSELGGTGYEQYF.

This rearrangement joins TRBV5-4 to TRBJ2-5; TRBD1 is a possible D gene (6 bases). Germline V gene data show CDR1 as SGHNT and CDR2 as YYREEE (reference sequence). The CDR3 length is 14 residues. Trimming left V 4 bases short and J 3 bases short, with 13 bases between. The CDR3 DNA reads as TGTGCCAGCAGCACTTATTACAGGGAAGAGACCCAGTACTTC. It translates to CASSTYYREETQYF. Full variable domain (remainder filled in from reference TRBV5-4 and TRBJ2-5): ETGVTQSPTHLIKTRGQQVTLRCSSQSGHNTVSWYQQALGQGPQFIFQYYREEENGRGNFPPRFSGLQFPNYSSELNVNALELDDSALYLCASSTYYREETQYFGPGTRLLVL.

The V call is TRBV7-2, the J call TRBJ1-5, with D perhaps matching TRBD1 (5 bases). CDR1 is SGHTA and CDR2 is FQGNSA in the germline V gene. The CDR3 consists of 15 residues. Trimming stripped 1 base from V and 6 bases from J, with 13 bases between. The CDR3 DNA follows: TGTGCCAGCAGCTTAGGAGGGGACCGCCTTCAGCCCCAGCATTTT. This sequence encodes CASSLGGDRLQPQHF.

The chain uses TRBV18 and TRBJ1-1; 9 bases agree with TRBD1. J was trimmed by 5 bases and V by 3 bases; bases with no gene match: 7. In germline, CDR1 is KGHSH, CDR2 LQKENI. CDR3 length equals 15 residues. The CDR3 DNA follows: TGTGCCAGCTCACCTCAGGACAGGGGAGGGACTGAAGCTTTCTTT. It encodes CASSPQDRGGTEAFF.

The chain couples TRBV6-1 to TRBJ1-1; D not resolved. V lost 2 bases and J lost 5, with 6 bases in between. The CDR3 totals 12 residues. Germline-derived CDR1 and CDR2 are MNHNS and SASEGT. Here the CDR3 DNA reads TGTGCCAGCAGTGAACAGTGGACTGAAGCTTTCTTT. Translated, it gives CASSEQWTEAFF.

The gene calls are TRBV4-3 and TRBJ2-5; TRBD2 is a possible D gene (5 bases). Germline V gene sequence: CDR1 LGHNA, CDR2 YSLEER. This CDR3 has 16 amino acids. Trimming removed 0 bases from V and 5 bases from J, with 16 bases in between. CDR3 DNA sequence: TGCGCCAGCAGCCAAGATATAAATGCTGGAGGTGAGACCCAGTACTTC. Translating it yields CASSQDINAGGETQYF.

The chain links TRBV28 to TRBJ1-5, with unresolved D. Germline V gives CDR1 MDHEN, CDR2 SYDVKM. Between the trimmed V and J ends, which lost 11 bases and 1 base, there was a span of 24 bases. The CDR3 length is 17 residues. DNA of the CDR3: TGTGCCGCAGGCCCGCGGGCCTCCTATAGGAGCAATCAGCCCCAGCATTTT. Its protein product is CAAGPRASYRSNQPQHF. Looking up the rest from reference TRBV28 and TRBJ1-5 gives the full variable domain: DVKVTQSSRYLVKRTGEKVFLECVQDMDHENMFWYRQDPGLGLRLIYFSYDVKMKEKGDIPEGYSVSREKKERFSLILESASTNQTSMYLCAAGPRASYRSNQPQHFGDGTRLSIL.

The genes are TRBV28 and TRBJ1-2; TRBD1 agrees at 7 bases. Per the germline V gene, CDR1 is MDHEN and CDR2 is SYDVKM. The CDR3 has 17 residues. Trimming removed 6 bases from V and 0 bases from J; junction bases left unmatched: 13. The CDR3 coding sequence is TGTGCCAGCAGCTCCGTCACAGGGGCTTTCTCTAACTATGGCTACACCTTC. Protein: CASSSVTGAFSNYGYTF.